This T cell receptor (beta chain) was profiled in a study of T-cell reconstitution after alpha-beta-depleted transplantation in children. The CDR3 sequence is 15 residues long. The germline V and J ends were trimmed by 0 bases and 0 bases, with 8 bases remaining between them. CDR1 and CDR2 (germline): DFQATT, SNEGSKA (reference sequence). This clonotype was counted at least ten times. What it binds is unknown. Findings of the study overall: Some patients showed high day-60 TCRbeta diversity, which derived from surviving recipient T cells and thymic progenitors.

Molecular barcoding with unique molecular identifiers was used for the TCRbeta library. TCRdb reprocessed the PCR reads via MiXCR and lists one record per CDR3 protein. Of 500,000 to 750,000 distinct CDR3 sequences in the sample, around 27% were seen once. This receptor was obtained from a boy less than two years old with Wiskott-Aldrich syndrome, due to receive a stem cell transplant. The specimen comprised PBMCs, sampled before TCRalphabeta/CD19-depleted stem cell transplant. The rearrangement links TRBV20-1 to TRBJ1-4; D ambiguous. CDR3 region: CSARDPQPTNEKLFF. In nucleotides, the CDR3 is TGCAGTGCTAGAGATCCTCAGCCAACTAATGAAAAACTGTTTTTT.